The 5 T cell receptor beta chains below all came from one sample that was sequenced in a study of blood T cell repertoires in COVID-19. Repertoires were generated with immunoSEQ multiplex PCR, while TCRdb's copy carries only in-frame clones and drops some. The sample consists of about 220,000 clones, 82% of them appearing once. Sequencing used peripheral blood. All receptors derive from an elderly woman with acute or convalescent COVID-19.

The chain combines TRBV7-9 with TRBJ1-2; D call uncertain. CDR3 length: 14 residues. Germline V gives CDR1 SEHNR, CDR2 FQNEAQ (reference sequence). V was cut by 4 bases and J by 6 bases, with 15 bases left in between. Here the CDR3 DNA reads TGTGCCAGCAGCTCCACCGAGGCGCGTAATGGCTACACCTTC. This sequence encodes CASSSTEARNGYTF.

The rearrangement links TRBV4-1 to TRBJ1-1, with 8 bases fitting TRBD1. The CDR3 is made up of 15 amino acids. Looked up from germline, CDR1 is MGHRA and CDR2 is YSYEKL. The ends lost 5 bases at V and 4 bases at J; junction bases unmatched: 9. CDR3 bases: TGCGCCAGCAGCACGCGGACAGGGCGGGGCACTGAAGCTTTCTTT. Residues: CASSTRTGRGTEAFF.

This chain uses TRBV28 with TRBJ1-5; TRBD1 agrees at 7 bases. Germline lookup yields CDR1 MDHEN and CDR2 SYDVKM. This CDR3 comprises 14 residues. Trimming removed 6 bases from V and 7 bases from J; junction bases left unmatched: 9. CDR3 sequence reads: CASRRQGRLQPQHF. For the CDR3, the DNA is TGTGCCAGCAGGAGACAGGGAAGGTTGCAGCCCCAGCATTTT.

V usage is TRBV19 and J usage is TRBJ2-3, with 9 bases aligning to TRBD1. The CDR3 loop spans 16 amino acids. Trimming took 1 base from V and 4 from J; bases not matched to a gene: 6. CDR1 is LNHDA, CDR2 SQIVND, per germline (reference sequence). For the CDR3, the DNA is TGTGCCAGTAGTATAGCTTACAGGGGGCGCGCAGATACGCAGTATTTT. Translation: CASSIAYRGRADTQYF. Full variable domain (rest looked up from reference TRBV19 and TRBJ2-3): DGGITQSPKYLFRKEGQNVTLSCEQNLNHDAMYWYRQDPGQGLRLIYYSQIVNDFQKGDIAEGYSVSREKKESFPLTVTSAQKNPTAFYLCASSIAYRGRADTQYFGPGTRLTVL.

The chain combines TRBV15 with TRBJ2-7; D is perhaps TRBD2 (5 bases). Between the trimmed V and J ends, which lost 5 bases and 0 bases, there was a span of 11 bases. The CDR3 runs to 14 residues. Per germline, CDR1 LNHNV and CDR2 YYDKDF (reference sequence). The CDR3 DNA sequence: TGTGCCACCAGCCCCCGGGGAAGCTCCTACGAGCAGTACTTC. As protein: CATSPRGSSYEQYF.